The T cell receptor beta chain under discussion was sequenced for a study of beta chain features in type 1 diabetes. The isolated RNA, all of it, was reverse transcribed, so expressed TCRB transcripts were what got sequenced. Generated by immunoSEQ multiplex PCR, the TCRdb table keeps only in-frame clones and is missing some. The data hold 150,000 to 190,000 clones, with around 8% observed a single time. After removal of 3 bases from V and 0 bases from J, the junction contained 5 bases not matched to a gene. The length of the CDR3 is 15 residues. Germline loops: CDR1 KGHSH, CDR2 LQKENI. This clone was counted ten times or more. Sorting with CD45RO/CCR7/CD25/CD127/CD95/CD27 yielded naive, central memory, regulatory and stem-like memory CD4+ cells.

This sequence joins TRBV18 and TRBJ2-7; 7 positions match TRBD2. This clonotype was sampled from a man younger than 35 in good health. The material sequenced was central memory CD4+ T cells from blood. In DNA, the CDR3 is TGTGCCAGCTCACCCCCCCAGCGGGGCTCCTACGAGCAGTACTTC. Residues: CASSPPQRGSYEQYF.